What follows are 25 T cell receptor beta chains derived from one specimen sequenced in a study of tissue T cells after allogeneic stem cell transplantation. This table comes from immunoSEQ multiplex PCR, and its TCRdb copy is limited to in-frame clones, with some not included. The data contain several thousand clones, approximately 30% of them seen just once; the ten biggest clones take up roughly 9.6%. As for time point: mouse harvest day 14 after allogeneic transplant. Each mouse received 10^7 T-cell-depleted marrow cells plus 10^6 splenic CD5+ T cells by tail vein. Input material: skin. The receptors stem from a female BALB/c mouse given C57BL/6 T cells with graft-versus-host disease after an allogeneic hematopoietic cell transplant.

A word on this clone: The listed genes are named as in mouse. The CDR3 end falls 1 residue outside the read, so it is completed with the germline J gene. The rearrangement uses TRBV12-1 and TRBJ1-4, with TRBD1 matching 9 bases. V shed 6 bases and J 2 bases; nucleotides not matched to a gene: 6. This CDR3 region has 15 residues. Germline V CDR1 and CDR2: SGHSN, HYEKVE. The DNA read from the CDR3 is TGTGCCAGCAGCTTCGGGACAGGGTCCAACGAAAGATTATTT. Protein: CASSFGTGSNERLF. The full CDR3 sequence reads CASSFGTGSNERLFF.

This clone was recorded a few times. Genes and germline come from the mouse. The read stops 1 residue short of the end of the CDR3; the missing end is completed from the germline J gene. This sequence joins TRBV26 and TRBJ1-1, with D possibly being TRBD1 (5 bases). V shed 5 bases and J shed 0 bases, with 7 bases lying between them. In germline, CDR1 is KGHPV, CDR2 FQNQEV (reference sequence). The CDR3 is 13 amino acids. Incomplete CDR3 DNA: TGTGCCAGCAGTTCGGGACAGAACACAGAAGTCTTC. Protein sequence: CASSSGQNTEVF. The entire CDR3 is CASSSGQNTEVFF.

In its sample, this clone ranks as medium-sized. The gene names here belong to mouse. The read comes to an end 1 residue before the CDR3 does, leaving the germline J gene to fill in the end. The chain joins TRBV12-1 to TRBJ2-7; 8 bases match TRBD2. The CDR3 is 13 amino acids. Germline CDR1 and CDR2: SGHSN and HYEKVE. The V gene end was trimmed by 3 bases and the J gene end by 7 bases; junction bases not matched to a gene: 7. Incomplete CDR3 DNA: TGTGCCAGCTCTATCGACTGGGGAGACGAACAGTAC. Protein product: CASSIDWGDEQY. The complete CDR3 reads CASSIDWGDEQYF.

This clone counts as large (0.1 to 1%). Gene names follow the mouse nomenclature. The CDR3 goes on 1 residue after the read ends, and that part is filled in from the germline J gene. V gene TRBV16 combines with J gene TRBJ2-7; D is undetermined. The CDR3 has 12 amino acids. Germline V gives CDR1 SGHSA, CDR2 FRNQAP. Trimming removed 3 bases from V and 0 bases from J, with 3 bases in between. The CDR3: CASSFSSYEQYF. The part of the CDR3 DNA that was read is TGTGCAAGCAGCTTCTCCTCCTATGAACAGTAC.

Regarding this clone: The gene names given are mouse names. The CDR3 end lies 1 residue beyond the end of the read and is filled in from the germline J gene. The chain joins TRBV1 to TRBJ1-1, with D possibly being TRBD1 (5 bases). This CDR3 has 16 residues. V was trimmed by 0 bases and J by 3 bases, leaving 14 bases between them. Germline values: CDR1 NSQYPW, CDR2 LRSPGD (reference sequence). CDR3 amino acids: CTCSADRRGRDTEVFF. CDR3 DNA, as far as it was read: TGCACCTGCAGTGCAGATCGAAGGGGAAGGGACACAGAAGTCTTC.

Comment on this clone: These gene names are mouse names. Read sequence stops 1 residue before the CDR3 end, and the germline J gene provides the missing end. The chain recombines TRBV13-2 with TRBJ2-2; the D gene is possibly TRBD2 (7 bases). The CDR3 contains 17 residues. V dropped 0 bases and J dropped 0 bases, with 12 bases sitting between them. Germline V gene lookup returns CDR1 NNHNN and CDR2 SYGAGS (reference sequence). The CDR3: CASGDVWGAANTGQLYF. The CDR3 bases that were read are TGTGCCAGCGGTGATGTGTGGGGGGCCGCAAACACCGGGCAGCTCTAC.

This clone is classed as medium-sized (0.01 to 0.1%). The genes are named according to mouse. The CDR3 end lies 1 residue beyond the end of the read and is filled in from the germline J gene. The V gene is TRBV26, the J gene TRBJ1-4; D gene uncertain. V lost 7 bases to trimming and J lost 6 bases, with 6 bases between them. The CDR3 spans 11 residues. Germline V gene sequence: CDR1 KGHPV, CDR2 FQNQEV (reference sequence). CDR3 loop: CASTRDERLFF. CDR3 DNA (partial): TGTGCCAGCACCAGAGACGAAAGATTATTT.

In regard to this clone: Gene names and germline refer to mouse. CDR3 bases read: TGTGCCAGCAGCTCCCTCGCTGGAAATACGCTCTAT. Translation gives CASSSLAGNTLY. Given in full, the CDR3 is CASSSLAGNTLYF. This rearrangement joins TRBV3 to TRBJ1-3; D not certain. The missing CDR3 end, 1 residue past where the read stops, is filled in from the germline J gene. This CDR3 region has 13 residues. Germline CDR1 and CDR2: SNHLY and FYNGKV (reference sequence). V dropped 4 bases and J dropped 2 bases, with 6 bases sitting between them.

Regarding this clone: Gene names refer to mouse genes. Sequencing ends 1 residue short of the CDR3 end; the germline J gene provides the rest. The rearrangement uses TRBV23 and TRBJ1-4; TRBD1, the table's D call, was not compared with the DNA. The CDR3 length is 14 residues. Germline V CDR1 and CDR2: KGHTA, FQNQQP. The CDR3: CSSSHEGGGERLFF. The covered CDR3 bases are TGCTCCAGCAGTCACGAAGGGGGCGGCGAAAGATTATTT.

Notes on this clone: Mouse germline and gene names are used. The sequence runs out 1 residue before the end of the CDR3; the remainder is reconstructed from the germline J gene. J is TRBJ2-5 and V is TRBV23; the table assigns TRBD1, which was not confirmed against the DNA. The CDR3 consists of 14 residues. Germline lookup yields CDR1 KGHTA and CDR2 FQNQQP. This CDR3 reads CSSSPTVNQDTQYF. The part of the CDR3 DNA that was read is TGCTCCAGCAGTCCGACAGTTAACCAAGACACCCAGTAC. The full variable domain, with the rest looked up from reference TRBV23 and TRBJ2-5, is DAAVTQKPRYLIKMKGQEAEMKCIPEKGHTAVFWYQQKQSKELKFLIYFQNQQPLDQIDMVKERFSAVCPSSSLCSLGIRTCEAEDSALYLCSSSPTVNQDTQYFGPGTRLLVL.

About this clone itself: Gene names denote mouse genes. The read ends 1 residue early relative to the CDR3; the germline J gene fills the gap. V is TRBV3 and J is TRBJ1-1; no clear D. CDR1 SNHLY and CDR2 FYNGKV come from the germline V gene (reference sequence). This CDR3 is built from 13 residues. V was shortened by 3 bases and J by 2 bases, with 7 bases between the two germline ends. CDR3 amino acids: CASSLSSNTEVFF. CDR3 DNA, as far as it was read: TGTGCCAGCAGCTTGAGTTCTAACACAGAAGTCTTC. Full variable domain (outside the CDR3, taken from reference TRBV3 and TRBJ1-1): GPKVLQIPSHQIIDMGQMVTLNCDPVSNHLYFYWYKQILGQQMEFLVNFYNGKVMEKSKLFKDQFSVERPDGSYFTLKIQPTALEDSAVYFCASSLSSNTEVFFGKGTRLTVV.

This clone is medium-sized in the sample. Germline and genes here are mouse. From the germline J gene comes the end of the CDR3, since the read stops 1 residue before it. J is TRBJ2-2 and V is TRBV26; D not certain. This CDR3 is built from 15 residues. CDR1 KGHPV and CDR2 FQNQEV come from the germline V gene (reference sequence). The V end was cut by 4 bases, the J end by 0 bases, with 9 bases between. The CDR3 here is CASSRPGTNTGQLYF. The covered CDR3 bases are TGTGCCAGCAGTCGACCCGGGACAAACACCGGGCAGCTCTAC. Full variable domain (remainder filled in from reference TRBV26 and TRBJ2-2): NSKVIQTPRYLVKGQGQKAKMRCIPEKGHPVVFWYQQNKNNEFKFLINFQNQEVLQQIDMTEKRFSAECPSNSPCSLEIQSSEAGDSALYLCASSRPGTNTGQLYFGEGSKLTVL.

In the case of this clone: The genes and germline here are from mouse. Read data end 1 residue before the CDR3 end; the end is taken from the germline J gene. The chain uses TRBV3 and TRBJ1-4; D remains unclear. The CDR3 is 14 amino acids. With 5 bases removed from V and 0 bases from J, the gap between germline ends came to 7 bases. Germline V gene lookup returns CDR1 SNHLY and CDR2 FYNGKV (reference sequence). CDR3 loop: CASSHRISNERLFF. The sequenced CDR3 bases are TGTGCCAGCAGCCACAGAATTTCCAACGAAAGATTATTT.

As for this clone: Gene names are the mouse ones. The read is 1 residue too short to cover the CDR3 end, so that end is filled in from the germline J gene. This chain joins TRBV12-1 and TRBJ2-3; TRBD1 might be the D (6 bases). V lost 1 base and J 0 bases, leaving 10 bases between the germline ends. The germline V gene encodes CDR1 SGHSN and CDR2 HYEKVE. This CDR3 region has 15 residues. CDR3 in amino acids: CASSLGTSSAETLYF. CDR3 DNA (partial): TGTGCCAGCTCTCTAGGGACATCTAGTGCAGAAACGCTGTAT.

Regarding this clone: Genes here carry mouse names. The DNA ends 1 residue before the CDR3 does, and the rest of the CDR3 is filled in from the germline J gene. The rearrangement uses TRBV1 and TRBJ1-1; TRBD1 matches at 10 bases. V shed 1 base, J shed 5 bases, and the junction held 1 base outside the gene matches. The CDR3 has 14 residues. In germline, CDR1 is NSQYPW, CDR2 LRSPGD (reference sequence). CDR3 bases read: TGCACCTGCAGTGCAGGACAGGGGGCGACAGAAGTCTTC. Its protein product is CTCSAGQGATEVF. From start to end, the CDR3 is CTCSAGQGATEVFF.

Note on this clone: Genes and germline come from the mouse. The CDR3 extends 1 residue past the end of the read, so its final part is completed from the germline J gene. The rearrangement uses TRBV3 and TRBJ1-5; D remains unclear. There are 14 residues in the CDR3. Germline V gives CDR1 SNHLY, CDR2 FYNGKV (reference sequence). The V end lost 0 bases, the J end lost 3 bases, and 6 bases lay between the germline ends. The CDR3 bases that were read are TGTGCCAGCAGCTTAGCGCTAAGCAACCAGGCTCCGCTT. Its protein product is CASSLALSNQAPL. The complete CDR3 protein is CASSLALSNQAPLF.

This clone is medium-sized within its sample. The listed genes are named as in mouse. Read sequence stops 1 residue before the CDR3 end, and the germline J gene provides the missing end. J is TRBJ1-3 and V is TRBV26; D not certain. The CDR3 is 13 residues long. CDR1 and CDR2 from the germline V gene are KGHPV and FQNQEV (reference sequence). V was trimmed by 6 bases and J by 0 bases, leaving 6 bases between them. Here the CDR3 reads CASRQNSGNTLYF. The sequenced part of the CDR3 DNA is TGTGCCAGCAGACAGAATTCTGGAAATACGCTCTAT.

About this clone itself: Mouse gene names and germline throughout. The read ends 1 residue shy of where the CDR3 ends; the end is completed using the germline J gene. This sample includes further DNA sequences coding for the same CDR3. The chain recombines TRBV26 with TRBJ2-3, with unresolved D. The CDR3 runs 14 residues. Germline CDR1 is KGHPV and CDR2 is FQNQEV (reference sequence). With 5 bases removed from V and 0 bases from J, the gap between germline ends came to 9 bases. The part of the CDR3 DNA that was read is TGTGCCAGCAGTTTACAAACTAGTGCAGAAACGCTGTAT. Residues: CASSLQTSAETLY. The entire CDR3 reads CASSLQTSAETLYF.

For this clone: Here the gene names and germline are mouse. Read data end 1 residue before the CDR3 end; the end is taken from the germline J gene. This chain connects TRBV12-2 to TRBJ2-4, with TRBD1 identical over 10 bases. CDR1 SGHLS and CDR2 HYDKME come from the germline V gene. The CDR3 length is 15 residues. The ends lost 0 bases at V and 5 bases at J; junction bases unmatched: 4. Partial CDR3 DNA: TGTGCCAGCTCTCTCGACAGGGGGCGGGGAAACACCTTGTAC. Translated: CASSLDRGRGNTLY. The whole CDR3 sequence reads CASSLDRGRGNTLYF.

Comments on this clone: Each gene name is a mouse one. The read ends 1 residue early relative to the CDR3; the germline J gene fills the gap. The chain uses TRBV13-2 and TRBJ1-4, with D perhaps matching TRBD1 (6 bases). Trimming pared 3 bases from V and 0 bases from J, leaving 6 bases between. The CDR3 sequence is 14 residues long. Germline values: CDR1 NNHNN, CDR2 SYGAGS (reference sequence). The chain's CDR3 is CASGGDISNERLFF. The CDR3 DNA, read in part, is TGTGCCAGCGGTGGGGACATTTCCAACGAAAGATTATTT.

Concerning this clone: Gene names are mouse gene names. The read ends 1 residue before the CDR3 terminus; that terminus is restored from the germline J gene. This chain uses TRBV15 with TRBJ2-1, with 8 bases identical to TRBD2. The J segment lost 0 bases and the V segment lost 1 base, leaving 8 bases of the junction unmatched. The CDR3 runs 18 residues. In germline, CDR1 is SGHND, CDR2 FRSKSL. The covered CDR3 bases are TGTGCCAGCAGTTTAGTTGCTGGGGGGCCCTATAACTATGCTGAGCAGTTC. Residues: CASSLVAGGPYNYAEQF. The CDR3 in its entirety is CASSLVAGGPYNYAEQFF.

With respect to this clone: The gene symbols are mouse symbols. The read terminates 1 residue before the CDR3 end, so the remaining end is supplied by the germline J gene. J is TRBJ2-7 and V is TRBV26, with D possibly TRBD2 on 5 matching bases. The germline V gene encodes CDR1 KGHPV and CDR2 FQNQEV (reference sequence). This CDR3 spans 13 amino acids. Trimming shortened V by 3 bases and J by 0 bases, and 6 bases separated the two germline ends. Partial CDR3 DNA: TGTGCCAGCAGTCTTGGGGTCTCCTATGAACAGTAC. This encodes CASSLGVSYEQY. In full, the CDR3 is CASSLGVSYEQYF.

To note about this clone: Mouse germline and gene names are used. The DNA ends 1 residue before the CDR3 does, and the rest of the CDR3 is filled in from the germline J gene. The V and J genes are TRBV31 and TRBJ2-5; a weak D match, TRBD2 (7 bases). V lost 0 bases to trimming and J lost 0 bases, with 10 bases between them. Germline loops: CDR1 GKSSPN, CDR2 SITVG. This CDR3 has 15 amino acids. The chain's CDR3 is CAWSLGGVNQDTQYF. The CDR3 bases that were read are TGTGCCTGGAGTCTAGGGGGGGTTAACCAAGACACCCAGTAC.

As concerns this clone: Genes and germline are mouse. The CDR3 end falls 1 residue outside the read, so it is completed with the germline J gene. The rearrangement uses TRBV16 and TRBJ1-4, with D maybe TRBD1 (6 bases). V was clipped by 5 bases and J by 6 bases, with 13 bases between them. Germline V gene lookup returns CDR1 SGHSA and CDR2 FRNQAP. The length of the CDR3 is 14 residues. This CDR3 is CASSQQGGDERLFF. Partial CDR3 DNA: TGTGCAAGCAGCCAACAGGGAGGGGACGAAAGATTATTT.

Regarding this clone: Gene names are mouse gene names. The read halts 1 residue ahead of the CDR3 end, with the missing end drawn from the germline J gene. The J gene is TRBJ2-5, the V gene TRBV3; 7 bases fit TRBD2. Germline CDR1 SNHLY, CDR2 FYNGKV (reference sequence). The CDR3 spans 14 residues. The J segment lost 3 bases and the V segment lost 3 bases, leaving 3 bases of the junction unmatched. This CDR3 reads CASSFRGGQDTQYF. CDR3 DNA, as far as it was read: TGTGCCAGCAGCTTTCGGGGGGGGCAAGACACCCAGTAC.